A single T cell receptor beta chain is shown here with its context. The antigen remains undetermined. This sample is part of a study of identical twins. CDR1 MNHNS and CDR2 SASEGT come from the germline V gene. This CDR3 is built from 14 residues. V lost 5 bases and J lost 4, with 15 bases in between. Overall study findings and caveats: Abundant beta clonotypes from cord blood had fewer insertions, unlike memory repertoires, which showed none. Twins shared beta out-of-frame sequences in excess, but this excess was weaker. The study drew conclusions from cross-sectional statistical analysis, not from following the same donors.

After template switching added a universal primer site, the resulting cDNA carried unique molecular identifiers. TCRdb analysed the 5' RACE reads with MiXCR anew, one entry per CDR3 protein. The profile shows some 630,000 distinct CDR3 sequences, roughly 6.6% of them singletons. Another study also made use of these data, one on yellow fever vaccine responses in identical twins.

The receptor was derived from a woman younger than 30 in good health. Sequenced: PBMCs. The chain couples TRBV6-1 to TRBJ2-7; unclear D gene. The CDR3 DNA sequence: TGTGCCAGCAGTAGTCCTTTCACAAAATACGAGCAGTACGTC. Encoded protein: CASSSPFTKYEQYV.